The present TCR beta chain was sequenced within a study of blood T cell repertoires in COVID-19. As for the study in general: Donors in the United States, Italy and Spain gave samples during acute or convalescent COVID-19.

V was clipped by 6 bases and J by 2 bases, with 8 bases between them. The germline V gene has CDR1 SGHTA and CDR2 FQGNSA. The CDR3 contains 12 residues. Authors' methods: It was from reference gene primer amplification that nucleated cell counts were estimated. Sequencing was performed with immunoSEQ multiplex PCR; in TCRdb, only in-frame clones are kept and a portion is missing. V and J calls and clone size are given by that table; D and trimming were obtained from the DNA. The table has about 92,000 clones, about two thirds seen once. This receptor was obtained from a woman aged 55-70 years in a cohort sampled during active or convalescent COVID-19. The chain combines TRBV7-2 with TRBJ2-7; D possibly corresponds to TRBD1 (5 bases). The sequencing sample was made of peripheral blood. The CDR3 is CASRPGPYEQYF. The CDR3 bases are TGTGCCAGCAGACCAGGGCCCTACGAGCAGTACTTC.